Shown below are 8 T cell receptor beta chains from a single sample sequenced in a study of T cell responses to AZD1222 COVID-19 vaccine. Produced via immunoSEQ multiplex PCR; TCRdb's table is partial and in-frame only. The repertoire has about 94,000 clones, 70% to 90% of them found once; the top ten carry roughly 12%. The source material was peripheral blood, sampled 28 days after the second AZD1222 dose. The source is an adult who received the AZD1222 COVID-19 vaccine.

The gene calls are TRBV19 and TRBJ1-2, with 8 bases aligning to TRBD1. Trimming took 2 bases from V and 0 from J; bases not matched to a gene: 8. Germline V gene lookup returns CDR1 LNHDA and CDR2 SQIVND (reference sequence). The CDR3 covers 17 residues. CDR3 residues: CASSIPTGATANYGYTF. As DNA, the CDR3 is TGTGCCAGTAGTATACCGACAGGGGCGACAGCTAACTATGGCTACACCTTC.

The chain has TRBV6-5 and TRBJ2-1, with 12 bases identical to TRBD2. The length of the CDR3 is 15 residues. Trimming at V came to 10 bases and at J to 4 bases, leaving 8 bases not matched to a gene. Germline-derived CDR1 and CDR2 are MNHEY and SVGAGI. As DNA, the CDR3 is TGTGCCACCCGGACTAGCGGGGTGTTATACAATGAGCAGTTCTTC. Translation gives CATRTSGVLYNEQFF.

The chain joins TRBV7-9 to TRBJ1-2, with D unclear. The germline V and J ends were trimmed by 1 base and 9 bases, with 15 bases remaining between them. The CDR3 runs to 14 residues. Germline V gene data show CDR1 as SEHNR and CDR2 as FQNEAQ (reference sequence). The CDR3 is CASSLGPRKDSYTF. CDR3 sequence (DNA): TGTGCCAGCAGCTTAGGGCCCAGAAAGGATAGCTACACCTTC.

J is TRBJ1-6 and V is TRBV28; TRBD1 might be the D (5 bases). The CDR3 consists of 16 residues. Germline V gene data show CDR1 as MDHEN and CDR2 as SYDVKM. V lost 6 bases to trimming and J lost 7 bases, with 19 bases between them. This CDR3 is CASRPTSGGENSPLHF. CDR3 nucleotides: TGTGCCAGCAGACCAACCTCGGGGGGGGAGAATTCACCCCTCCACTTT.

The chain joins TRBV6-1 to TRBJ2-3; no reliable D call. V shed 3 bases and J shed 2 bases, with 9 bases lying between them. In germline, CDR1 is MNHNS, CDR2 SASEGT. This CDR3 contains 14 residues. The CDR3 DNA reads as TGTGCCAGCAGTGATGACCGCTCCACAGATACGCAGTATTTT. The encoded protein is CASSDDRSTDTQYF.

This clone was observed a few times. This sequence joins TRBV5-3 and TRBJ2-7, with D unresolved. TRBV5-3 is an open reading frame, and its role is uncertain. The CDR3 has 13 residues. Trimming took off 4 bases at V and 2 bases at J, with 10 bases between the two ends. The CDR3 loop is CARSPWTTYEQYF. In DNA form, the CDR3 reads TGTGCCAGAAGCCCCTGGACCACCTACGAGCAGTACTTC.

This clone was counted a few times. The chain is built from TRBV20-1 and TRBJ1-2, with D possibly TRBD1 on 6 matching bases. The CDR3 is 11 residues long. V shed 3 bases and J shed 7 bases, with 9 bases lying between them. CDR1 is DFQATT and CDR2 is SNEGSKA in the germline V gene (reference sequence). The CDR3 DNA sequence: TGCAGTGCTAGCCAGGGGTCTGGCTACACCTTC. Translated: CSASQGSGYTF.

This chain links TRBV9 with TRBJ2-7; 11 nucleotides match TRBD1. With V trimmed by 4 bases and J by 3 bases, 6 bases remained unmatched. The germline CDR1 and CDR2 sequences are SGDLS and YYNGEE. The CDR3 has 15 amino acids. CDR3 residues: CASSTAGTGGYEQYF. CDR3 coding DNA: TGTGCCAGCAGCACCGCGGGGACAGGGGGCTACGAGCAGTACTTC.